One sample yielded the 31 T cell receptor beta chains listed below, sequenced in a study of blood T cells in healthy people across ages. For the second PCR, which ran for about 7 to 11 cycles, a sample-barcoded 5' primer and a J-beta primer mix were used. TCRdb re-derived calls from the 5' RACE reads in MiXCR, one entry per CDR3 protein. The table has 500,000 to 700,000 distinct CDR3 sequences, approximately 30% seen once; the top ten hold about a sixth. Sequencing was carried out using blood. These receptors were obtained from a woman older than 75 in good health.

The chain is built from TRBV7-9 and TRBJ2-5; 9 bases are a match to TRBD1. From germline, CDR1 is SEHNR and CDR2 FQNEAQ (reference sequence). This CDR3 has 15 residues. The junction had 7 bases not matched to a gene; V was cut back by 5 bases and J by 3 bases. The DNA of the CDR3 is TGTGCCAGCAGCCCGGGGCGGGACAGGGAAGAGACCCAGTACTTC. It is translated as CASSPGRDREETQYF.

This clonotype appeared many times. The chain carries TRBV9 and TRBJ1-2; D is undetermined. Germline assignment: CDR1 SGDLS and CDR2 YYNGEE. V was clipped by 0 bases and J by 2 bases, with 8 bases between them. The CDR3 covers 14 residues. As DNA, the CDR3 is TGTGCCAGCAGCGTAGCCCCTAGGAACTATGGCTACACCTTC. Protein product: CASSVAPRNYGYTF.

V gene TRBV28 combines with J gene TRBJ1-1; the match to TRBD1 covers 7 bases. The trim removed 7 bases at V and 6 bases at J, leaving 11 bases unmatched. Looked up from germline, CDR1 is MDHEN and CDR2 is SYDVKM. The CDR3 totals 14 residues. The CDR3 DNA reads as TGTGCCAGCACCTCGCCCAACAGGGGCGCTGAAGCTTTCTTT. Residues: CASTSPNRGAEAFF.

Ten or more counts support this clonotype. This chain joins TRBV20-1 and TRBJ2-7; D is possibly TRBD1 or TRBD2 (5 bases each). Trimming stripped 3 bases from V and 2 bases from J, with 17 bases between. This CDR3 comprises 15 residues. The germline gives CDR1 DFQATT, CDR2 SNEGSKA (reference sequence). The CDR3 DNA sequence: TGCAGTGCTAGGAAGGAAGTGGGACGTCCCTACGAGCAGTACTTC. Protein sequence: CSARKEVGRPYEQYF.

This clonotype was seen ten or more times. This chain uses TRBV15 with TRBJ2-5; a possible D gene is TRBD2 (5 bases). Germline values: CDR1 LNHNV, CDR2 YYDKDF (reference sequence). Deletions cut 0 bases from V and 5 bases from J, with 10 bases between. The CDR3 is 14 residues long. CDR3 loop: CATSRDTKRETQYF. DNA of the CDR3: TGTGCCACCAGCAGAGATACTAAGCGGGAGACCCAGTACTTC.

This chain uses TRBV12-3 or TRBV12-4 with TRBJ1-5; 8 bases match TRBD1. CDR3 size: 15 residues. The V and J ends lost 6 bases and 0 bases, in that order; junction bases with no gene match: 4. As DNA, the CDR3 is TGTGCCAGCAGACTGGACAGGGATAGCAATCAGCCCCAGCATTTT. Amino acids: CASRLDRDSNQPQHF.

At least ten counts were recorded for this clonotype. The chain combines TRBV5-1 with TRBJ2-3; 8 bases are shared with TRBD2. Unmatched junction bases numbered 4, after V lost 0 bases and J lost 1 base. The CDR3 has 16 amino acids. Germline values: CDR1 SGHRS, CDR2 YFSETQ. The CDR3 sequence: CASSLVVSGGTDTQYF. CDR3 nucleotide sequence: TGCGCCAGCAGCTTGGTGGTTAGCGGGGGCACAGATACGCAGTATTTT.

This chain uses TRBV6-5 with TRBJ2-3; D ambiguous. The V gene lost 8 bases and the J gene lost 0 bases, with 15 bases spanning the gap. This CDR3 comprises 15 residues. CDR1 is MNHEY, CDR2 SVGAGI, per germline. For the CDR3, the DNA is TGTGCCAGCCGGTACGGACGAGGTAGCACAGATACGCAGTATTTT. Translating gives CASRYGRGSTDTQYF.

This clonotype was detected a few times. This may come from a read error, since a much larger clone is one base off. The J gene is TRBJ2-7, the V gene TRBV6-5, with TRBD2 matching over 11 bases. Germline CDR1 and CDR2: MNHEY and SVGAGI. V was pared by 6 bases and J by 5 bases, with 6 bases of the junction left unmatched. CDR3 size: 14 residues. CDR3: CASRRLAGCDEQYF. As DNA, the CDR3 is TGTGCCAGCAGACGACTAGCGGGGTGCGACGAGCAGTACTTC.

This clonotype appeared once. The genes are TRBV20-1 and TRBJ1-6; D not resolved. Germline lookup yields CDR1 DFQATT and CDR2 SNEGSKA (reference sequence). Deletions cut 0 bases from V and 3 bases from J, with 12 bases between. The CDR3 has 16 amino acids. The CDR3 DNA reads TGCAGTGCTAGAGATAGGCAGGAGTTCTATAATTCACCCCTCCACTTT. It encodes CSARDRQEFYNSPLHF.

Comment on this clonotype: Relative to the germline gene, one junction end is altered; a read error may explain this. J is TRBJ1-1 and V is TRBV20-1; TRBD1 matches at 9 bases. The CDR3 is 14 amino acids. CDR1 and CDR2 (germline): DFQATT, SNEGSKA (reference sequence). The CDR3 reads CGARDATGGREAFF. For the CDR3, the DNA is TGCGGTGCTAGAGACGCTACAGGGGGCCGAGAAGCTTTCTTT.

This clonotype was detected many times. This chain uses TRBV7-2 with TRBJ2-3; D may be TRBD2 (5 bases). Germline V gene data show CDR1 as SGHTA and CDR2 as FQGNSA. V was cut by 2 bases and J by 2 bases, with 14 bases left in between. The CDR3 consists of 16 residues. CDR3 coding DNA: TGTGCCAGCAGCTTAACGGCGGCGGGCCTCACAGATACGCAGTATTTT. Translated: CASSLTAAGLTDTQYF.

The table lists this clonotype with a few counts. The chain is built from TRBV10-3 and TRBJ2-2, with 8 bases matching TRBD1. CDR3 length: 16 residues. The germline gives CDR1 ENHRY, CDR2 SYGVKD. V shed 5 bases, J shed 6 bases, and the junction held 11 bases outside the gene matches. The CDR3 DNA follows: TGTGCCATCAGTCCATCCGGGACAGGCTCCGCCGGGGAGCTGTTTTTT. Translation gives CAISPSGTGSAGELFF.

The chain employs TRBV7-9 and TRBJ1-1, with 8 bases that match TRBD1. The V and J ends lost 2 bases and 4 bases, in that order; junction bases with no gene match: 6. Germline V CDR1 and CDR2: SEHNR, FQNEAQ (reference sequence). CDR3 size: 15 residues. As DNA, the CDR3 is TGTGCCAGCAGCTTAAGGACAGGGAGCGGCACTGAAGCTTTCTTT. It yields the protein CASSLRTGSGTEAFF.

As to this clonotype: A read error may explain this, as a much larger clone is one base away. CDR3 nucleotide sequence: TGTGCCAGCAACTCCCCAGGGGCTGGAAGCTCCTACAATGAGCAGTTCTTC. Amino acids: CASNSPGAGSSYNEQFF. The chain carries TRBV11-2 and TRBJ2-1; D perhaps matches TRBD1 (6 bases). CDR1 and CDR2 from the germline V gene are SGHAT and FQNNGV. CDR3 length equals 17 residues. The germline V and J ends were trimmed by 7 bases and 0 bases, with 19 bases remaining between them.

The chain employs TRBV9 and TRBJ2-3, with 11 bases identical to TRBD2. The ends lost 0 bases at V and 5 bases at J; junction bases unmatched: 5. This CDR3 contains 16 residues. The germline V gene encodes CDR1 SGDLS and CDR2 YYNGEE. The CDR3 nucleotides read TGTGCCAGCAGCGTAGGCCTACTAGCGGGGGAAGATACGCAGTATTTT. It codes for CASSVGLLAGEDTQYF.

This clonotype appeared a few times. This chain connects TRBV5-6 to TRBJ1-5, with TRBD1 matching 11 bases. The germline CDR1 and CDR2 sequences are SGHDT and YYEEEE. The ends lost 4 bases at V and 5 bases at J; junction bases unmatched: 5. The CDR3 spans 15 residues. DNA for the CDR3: TGTGCCAGCAGCCGACGGGACAGGGGGGATCAGCCCCAGCATTTT. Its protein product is CASSRRDRGDQPQHF.

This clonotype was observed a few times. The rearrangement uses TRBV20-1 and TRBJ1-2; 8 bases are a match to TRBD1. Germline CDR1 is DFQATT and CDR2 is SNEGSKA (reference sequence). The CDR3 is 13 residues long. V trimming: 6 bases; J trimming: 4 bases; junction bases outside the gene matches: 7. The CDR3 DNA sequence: TGCAGTGCAACGGACAGGGCCGGCTATGGCTACACCTTC. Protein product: CSATDRAGYGYTF.

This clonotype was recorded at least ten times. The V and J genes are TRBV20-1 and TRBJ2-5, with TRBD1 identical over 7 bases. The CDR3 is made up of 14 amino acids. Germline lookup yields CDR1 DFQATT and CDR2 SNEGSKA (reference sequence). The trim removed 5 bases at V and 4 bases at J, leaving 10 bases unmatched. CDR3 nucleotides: TGCAGTGCTCTCGGGACAGTCGTTGGAGAGACCCAGTACTTC. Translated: CSALGTVVGETQYF.

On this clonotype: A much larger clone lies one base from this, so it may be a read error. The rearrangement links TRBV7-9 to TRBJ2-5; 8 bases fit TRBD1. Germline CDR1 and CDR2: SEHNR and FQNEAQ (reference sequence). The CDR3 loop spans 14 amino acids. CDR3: CASSPDRAGETRYF. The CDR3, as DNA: TGTGCCAGCAGCCCGGACAGGGCTGGAGAGACCCGGTACTTC.

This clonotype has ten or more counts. The CDR3, as DNA: TGCAGCGTTGTCTATAGACAGGGGAACACTGAAGCTTTCTTT. As protein: CSVVYRQGNTEAFF. The chain couples TRBV29-1 to TRBJ1-1, with TRBD1 identical over 7 bases. This CDR3 is 14 amino acids long. CDR1 SQVTM and CDR2 ANQGSEA come from the germline V gene. V lost 4 bases to trimming and J lost 1 base; unmatched junction nucleotides: 6.

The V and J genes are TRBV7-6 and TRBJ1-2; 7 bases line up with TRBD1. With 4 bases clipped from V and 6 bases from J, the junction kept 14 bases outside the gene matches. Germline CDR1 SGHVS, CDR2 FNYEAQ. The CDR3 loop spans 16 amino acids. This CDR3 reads CASSSHIIDRADGYTF. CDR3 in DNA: TGTGCCAGCAGCTCCCACATTATCGACAGGGCGGATGGCTACACCTTC.

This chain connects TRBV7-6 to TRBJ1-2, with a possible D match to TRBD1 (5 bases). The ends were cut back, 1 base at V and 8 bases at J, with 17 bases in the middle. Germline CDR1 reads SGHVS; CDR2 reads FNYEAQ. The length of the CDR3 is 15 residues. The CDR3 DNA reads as TGTGCCAGCAGCTTAGGAGGGCAGGGTTTATCGGGCTACACCTTC. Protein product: CASSLGGQGLSGYTF.

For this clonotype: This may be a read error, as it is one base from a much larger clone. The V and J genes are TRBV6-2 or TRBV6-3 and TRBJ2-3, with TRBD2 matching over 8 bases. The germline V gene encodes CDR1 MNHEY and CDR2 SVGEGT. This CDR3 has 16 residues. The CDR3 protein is CAGSYGPGGPTDTQYF. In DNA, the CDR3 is TGTGCCGGCAGTTACGGCCCGGGGGGGCCCACAGATACGCAGTATTTT.

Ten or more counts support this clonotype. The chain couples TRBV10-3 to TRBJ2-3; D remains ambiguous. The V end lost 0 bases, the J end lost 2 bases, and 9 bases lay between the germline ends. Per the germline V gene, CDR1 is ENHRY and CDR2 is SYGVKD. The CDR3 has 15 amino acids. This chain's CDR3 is CAISESNSLTDTQYF. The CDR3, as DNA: TGTGCCATCAGTGAGTCGAATAGTCTCACAGATACGCAGTATTTT.

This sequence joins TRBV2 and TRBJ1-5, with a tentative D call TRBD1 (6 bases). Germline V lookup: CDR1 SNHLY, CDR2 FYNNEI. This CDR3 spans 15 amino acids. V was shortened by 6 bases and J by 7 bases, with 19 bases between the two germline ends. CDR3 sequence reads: CASRGRGGAEQPQHF. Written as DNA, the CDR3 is TGTGCCAGCAGGGGGAGGGGGGGCGCGGAACAGCCCCAGCATTTT.

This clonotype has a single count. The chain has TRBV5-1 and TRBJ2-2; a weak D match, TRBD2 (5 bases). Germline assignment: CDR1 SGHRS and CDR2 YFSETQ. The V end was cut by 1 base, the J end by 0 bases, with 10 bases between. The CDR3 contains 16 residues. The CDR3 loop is CASSLRGFPNTGELFF. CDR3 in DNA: TGCGCCAGCAGCTTGCGGGGTTTTCCGAACACCGGGGAGCTGTTTTTT.

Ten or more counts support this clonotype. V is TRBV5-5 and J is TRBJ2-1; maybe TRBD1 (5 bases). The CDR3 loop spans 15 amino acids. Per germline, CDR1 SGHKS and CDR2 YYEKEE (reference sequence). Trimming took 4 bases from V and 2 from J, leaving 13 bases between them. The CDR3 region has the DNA TGTGCCAGCAGCCCCAGGGAACGAACCTACAATGAGCAGTTCTTC. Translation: CASSPRERTYNEQFF.

CDR3 DNA sequence: TGTGCCAGCAGTGGCGGGACGATGCCCCAGCATTTT. It encodes CASSGGTMPQHF. The chain carries TRBV12-3 or TRBV12-4 and TRBJ1-5, with D perhaps TRBD1 (5 bases). This CDR3 contains 12 residues. The V end lost 5 bases, the J end lost 9 bases, and 11 bases lay between the germline ends.

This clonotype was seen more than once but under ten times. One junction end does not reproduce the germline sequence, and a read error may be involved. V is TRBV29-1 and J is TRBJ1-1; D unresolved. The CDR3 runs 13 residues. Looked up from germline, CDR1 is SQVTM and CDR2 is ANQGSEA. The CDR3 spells CSVFRDRLSEVFF. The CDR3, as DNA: TGCAGCGTTTTCCGGGATCGCCTTAGTGAAGTTTTCTTT.

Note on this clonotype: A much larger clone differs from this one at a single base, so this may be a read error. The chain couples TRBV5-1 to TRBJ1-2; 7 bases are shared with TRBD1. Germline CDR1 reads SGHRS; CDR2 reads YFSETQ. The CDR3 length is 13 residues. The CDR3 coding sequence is TGCGTCAGCACCCCCAGACAGGGAGAAGGCTACACCTTC. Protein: CVSTPRQGEGYTF. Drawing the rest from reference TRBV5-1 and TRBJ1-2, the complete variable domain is KAGVTQTPRYLIKTRGQQVTLSCSPISGHRSVSWYQQTPGQGLQFLFEYFSETQRNKGNFPGRFSGRQFSNSRSEMNVSTLELGDSALYLCVSTPRQGEGYTFGSGTRLTVV.